This T cell receptor beta chain was found in a study of T cell changes during pregnancy in multiple sclerosis. CDR1 is LNHDA and CDR2 is SQIVND in the germline V gene (reference sequence). The V and J ends lost 9 bases and 3 bases respectively, with 16 bases between them. The length of the CDR3 is 14 residues. Measured with immunoSEQ multiplex PCR; TCRdb has only the in-frame clones, and not every one. This table holds 70,000 to 75,000 clones, roughly 90% found once. The chain combines TRBV19 with TRBJ2-3; D is perhaps TRBD1 (6 bases). The sample consisted of peripheral blood, taken in the second trimester of pregnancy. The receptor was derived from a female donor with multiple sclerosis, enrolled in a pregnancy study. The CDR3 spells CASNRAGETDTQYF. The CDR3 coding sequence is TGTGCCAGCAACAGGGCGGGTGAGACAGATACGCAGTATTTT.